This TCR beta chain was retrieved from a study of T-cell memory formation after mild COVID-19. Broader study findings: In pre-infection memory, a portion of responding clones appeared, which suggested that cross-reactive memory joined.

Remarks on this clonotype: Its antigen remains unknown.

The CDR3 sequence is 10 residues long. V lost 3 bases and J lost 5, with 4 bases in between. Germline V gives CDR1 DFQATT, CDR2 SNEGSKA (reference sequence). Using its own MiXCR run on the 5' RACE reads, TCRdb lists one record per CDR3 protein. This sample carries 150,000 or so distinct CDR3 sequences, 9.5% to 13% of them seen once, and the ten largest clones take 3.8%. The TCR originated in a man aged 18-30 years who had mild COVID-19 (a few samples of this study predate the infection). Cell type and time point are not known. Input material: PBMCs or a T cell subset sorted from them (not recorded which). The chain recombines TRBV20-1 with TRBJ2-5; D remains unclear. The DNA for the CDR3 is TGCAGTGCTAGGAGGGAGACCCAGTACTTC. It encodes CSARRETQYF.